This TCR beta chain was profiled in a study of T cell repertoires in cytomegalovirus infection. About the research overall: Selected CMV epitopes included recently identified HLA-C-restricted ones as well as well-studied HLA-B-restricted ones. Through public TCR beta signatures, both CMV infection and matching HLA type were indicated.

A single record per CDR3 protein comes from TCRdb applying MiXCR to the reads. The data hold about 270,000 distinct CDR3 sequences, with around 20% observed a single time. With 1 base clipped from V and 4 bases from J, the junction kept 5 bases outside the gene matches. The CDR3 spans 15 residues. The germline V gene encodes CDR1 SGHNT and CDR2 YYREEE (reference sequence). Worth noting for this clonotype: The antigen is not known.

Study-wide points: In two of eight donors, the top clonotype was HLA-C-restricted CMV-specific.

The receptor comes from a human donor in good health (CMV status not recorded). Some clones in this sample may be carry-over from other donors' samples. The chain has TRBV5-4 and TRBJ1-1; TRBD1 matches 9 bases. This material consisted of cultured PBMCs, taken from culture after CMV antigen stimulation. The chain's CDR3 is CASSLINRGPTEAFF. CDR3 coding DNA: TGTGCCAGCAGCTTGATTAACAGGGGGCCCACTGAAGCTTTCTTT.